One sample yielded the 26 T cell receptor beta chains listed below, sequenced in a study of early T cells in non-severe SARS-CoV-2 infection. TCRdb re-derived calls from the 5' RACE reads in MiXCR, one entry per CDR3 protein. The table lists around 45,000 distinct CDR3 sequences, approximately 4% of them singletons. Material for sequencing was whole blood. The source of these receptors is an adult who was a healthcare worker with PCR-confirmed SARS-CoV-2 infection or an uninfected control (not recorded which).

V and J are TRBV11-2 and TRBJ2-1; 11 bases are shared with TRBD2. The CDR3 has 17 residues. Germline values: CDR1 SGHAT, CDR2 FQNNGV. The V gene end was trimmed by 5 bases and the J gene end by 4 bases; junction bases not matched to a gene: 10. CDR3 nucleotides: TGTGCCAGCAGCAATCCCCTCGGGACTAGCGGTTACAATGAGCAGTTCTTC. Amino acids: CASSNPLGTSGYNEQFF. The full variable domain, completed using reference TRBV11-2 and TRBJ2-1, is EAGVAQSPRYKIIEKRQSVAFWCNPISGHATLYWYQQILGQGPKLLIQFQNNGVVDDSQLPKDRFSAERLKGVDSTLKIQPAKLEDSAVYLCASSNPLGTSGYNEQFFGPGTRLTVL.

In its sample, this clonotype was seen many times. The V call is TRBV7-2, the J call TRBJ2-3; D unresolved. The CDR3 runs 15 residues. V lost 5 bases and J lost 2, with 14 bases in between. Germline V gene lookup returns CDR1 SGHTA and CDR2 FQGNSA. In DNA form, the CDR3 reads TGTGCCAGCAGCCCCCGCTCGATCTTCACAGATACGCAGTATTTT. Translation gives CASSPRSIFTDTQYF. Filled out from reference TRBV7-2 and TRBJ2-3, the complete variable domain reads GAGVSQSPSNKVTEKGKDVELRCDPISGHTALYWYRQSLGQGLEFLIYFQGNSAPDKSGLPSDRFSAERTGGSVSTLTIQRTQQEDSAVYLCASSPRSIFTDTQYFGPGTRLTVL.

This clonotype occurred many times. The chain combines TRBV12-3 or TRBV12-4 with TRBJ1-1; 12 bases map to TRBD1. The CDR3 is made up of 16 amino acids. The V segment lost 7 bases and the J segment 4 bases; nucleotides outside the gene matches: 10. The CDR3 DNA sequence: TGTGCCAGCATCTCCGGGACAGGGGGCAAGGGCACTGAAGCTTTCTTT. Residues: CASISGTGGKGTEAFF.

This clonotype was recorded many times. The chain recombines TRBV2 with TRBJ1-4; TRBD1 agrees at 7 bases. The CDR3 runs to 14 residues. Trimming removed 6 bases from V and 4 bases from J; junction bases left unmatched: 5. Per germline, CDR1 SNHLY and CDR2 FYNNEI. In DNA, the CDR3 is TGTGCCAGCAGGAGGGGACAGCGTAATGAAAAACTGTTTTTT. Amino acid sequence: CASRRGQRNEKLFF.

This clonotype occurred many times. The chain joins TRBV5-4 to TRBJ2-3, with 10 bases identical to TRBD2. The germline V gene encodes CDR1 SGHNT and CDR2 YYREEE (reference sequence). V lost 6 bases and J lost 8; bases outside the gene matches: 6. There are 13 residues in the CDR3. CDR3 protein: CASNLAGEGTQYF. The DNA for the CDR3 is TGTGCCAGCAACCTAGCGGGAGAGGGTACGCAGTATTTT.

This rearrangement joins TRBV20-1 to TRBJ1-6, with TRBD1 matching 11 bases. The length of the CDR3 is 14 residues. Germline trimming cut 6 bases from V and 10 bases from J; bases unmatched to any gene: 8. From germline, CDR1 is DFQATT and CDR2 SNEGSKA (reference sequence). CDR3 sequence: CSASDRGRTSPLHF. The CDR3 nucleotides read TGCAGTGCGTCGGACAGGGGGCGCACCTCACCCCTCCACTTT.

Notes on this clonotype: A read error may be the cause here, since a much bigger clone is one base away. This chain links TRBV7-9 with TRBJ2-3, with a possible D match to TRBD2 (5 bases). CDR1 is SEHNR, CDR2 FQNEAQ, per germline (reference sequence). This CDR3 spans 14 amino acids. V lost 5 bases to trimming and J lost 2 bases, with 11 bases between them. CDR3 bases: TGTGCCAGCAGCCCCCAAGGACTCACAGATACGCAGTATTTT. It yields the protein CASSPQGLTDTQYF.

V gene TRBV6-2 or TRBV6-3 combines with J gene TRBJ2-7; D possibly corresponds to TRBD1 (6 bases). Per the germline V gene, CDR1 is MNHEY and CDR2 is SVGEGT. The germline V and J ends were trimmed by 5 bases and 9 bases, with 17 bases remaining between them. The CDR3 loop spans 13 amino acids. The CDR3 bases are TGTGCCAGCAGTCCAAGGGCAGAGGACAGGCAGTACTTC. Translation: CASSPRAEDRQYF.

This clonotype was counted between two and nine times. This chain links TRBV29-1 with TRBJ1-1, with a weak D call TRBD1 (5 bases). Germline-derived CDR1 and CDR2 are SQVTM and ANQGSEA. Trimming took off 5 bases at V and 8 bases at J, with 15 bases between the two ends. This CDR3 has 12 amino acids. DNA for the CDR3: TGCAGCGTTAAGGAAGGGACTCTCGAAGCTTTCTTT. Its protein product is CSVKEGTLEAFF.

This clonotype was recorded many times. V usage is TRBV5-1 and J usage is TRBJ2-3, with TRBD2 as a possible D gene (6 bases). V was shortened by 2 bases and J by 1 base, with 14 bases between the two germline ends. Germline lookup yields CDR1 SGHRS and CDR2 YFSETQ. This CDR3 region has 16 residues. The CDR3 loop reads CASSFLGGVGTDTQYF. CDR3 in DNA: TGCGCCAGCAGCTTCTTGGGGGGAGTAGGCACAGATACGCAGTATTTT.

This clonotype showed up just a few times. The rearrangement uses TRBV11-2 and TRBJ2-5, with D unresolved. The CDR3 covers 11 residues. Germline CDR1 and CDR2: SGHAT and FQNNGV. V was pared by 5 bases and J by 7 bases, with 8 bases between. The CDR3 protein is CASSPSRTQYF. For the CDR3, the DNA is TGTGCCAGCAGCCCCTCCCGGACCCAGTACTTC.

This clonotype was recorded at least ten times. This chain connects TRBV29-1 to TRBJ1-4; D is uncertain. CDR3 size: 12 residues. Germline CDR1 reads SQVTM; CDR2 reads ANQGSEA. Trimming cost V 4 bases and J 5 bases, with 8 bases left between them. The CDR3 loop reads CSVVVANEKLFF. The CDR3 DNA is TGCAGCGTTGTAGTTGCGAATGAAAAACTGTTTTTT. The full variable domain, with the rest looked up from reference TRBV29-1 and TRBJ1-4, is SAVISQKPSRDICQRGTSLTIQCQVDSQVTMMFWYRQQPGQSLTLIATANQGSEATYESGFVIDKFPISRPNLTFSTLTVSNMSPEDSSIYLCSVVVANEKLFFGSGTQLSVL.

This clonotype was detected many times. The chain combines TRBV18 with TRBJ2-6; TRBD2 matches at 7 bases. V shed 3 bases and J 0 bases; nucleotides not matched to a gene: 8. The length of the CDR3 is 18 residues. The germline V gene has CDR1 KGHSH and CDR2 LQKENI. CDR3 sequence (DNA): TGTGCCAGCTCACCTTCGCGAGGGACTATCTCTGGGGCCAACGTCCTGACTTTC. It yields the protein CASSPSRGTISGANVLTF. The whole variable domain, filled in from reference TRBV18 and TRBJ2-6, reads NAGVMQNPRHLVRRRGQEARLRCSPMKGHSHVYWYRQLPEEGLKFMVYLQKENIIDESGMPKERFSAEFPKEGPSILRIQQVVRGDSAAYFCASSPSRGTISGANVLTFGAGSRLTVL.

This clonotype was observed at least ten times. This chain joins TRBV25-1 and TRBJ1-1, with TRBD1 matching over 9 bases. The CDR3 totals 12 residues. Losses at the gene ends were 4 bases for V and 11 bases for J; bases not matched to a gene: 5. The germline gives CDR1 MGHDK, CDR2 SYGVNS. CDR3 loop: CASSGTDRGAFF. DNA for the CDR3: TGTGCCAGCAGTGGGACGGACAGGGGTGCTTTCTTT.

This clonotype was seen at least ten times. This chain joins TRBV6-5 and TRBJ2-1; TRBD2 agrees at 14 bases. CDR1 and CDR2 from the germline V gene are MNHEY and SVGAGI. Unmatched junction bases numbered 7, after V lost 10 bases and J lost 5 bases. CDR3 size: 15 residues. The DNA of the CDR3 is TGTGCCACTGACTTGACTAGCGGGGGGGACAATGAGCAGTTCTTC. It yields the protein CATDLTSGGDNEQFF.

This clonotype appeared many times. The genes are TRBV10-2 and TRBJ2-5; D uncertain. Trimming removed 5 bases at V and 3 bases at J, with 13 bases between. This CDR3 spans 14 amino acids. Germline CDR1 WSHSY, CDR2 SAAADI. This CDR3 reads CASSILGLEETQYF. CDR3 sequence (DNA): TGCGCCAGCAGTATCTTGGGGTTGGAAGAGACCCAGTACTTC.

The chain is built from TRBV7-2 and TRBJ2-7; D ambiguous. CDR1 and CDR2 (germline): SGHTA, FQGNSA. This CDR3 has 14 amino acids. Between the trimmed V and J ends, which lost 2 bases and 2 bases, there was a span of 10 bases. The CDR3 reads CASSLPGRPYEQYF. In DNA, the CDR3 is TGTGCCAGCAGCTTACCCGGACGGCCCTACGAGCAGTACTTC.

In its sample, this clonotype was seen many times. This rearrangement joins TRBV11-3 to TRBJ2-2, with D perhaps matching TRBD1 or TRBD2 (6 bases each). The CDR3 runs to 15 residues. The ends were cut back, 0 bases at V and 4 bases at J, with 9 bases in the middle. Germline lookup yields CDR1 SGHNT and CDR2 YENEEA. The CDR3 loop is CASSLDRGPTGELFF. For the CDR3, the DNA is TGTGCCAGCAGCTTAGATCGGGGGCCCACCGGGGAGCTGTTTTTT.

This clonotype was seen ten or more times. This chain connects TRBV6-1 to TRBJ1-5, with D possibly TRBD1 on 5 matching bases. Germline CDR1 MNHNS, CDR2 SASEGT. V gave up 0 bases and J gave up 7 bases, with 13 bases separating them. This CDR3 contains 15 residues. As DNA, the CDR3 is TGTGCCAGCAGTGAAGCGAACAGGCTGTACCAGCCCCAGCATTTT. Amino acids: CASSEANRLYQPQHF.

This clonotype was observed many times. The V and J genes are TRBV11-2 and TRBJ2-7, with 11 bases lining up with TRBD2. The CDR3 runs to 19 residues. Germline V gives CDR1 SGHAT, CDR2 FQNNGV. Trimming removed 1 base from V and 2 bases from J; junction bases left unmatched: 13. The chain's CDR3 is CASSLGERLAGRIAYEQYF. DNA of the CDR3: TGTGCCAGCAGCTTAGGGGAGAGACTAGCGGGAAGAATCGCCTACGAGCAGTACTTC.

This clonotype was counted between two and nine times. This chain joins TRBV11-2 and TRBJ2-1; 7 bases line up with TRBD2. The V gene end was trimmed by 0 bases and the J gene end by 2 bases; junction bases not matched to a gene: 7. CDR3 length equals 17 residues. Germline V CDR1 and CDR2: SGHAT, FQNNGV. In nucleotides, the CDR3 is TGTGCCAGCAGCTTAGACCCTAGCGGCGTTACCTACAATGAGCAGTTCTTC. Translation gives CASSLDPSGVTYNEQFF.

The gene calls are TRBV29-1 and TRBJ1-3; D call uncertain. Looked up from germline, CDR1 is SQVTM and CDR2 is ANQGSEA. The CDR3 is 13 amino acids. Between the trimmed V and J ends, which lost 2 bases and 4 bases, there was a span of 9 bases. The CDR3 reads CSVERGAGNTIYF. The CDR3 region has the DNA TGCAGCGTTGAACGGGGTGCGGGAAACACCATATATTTT.

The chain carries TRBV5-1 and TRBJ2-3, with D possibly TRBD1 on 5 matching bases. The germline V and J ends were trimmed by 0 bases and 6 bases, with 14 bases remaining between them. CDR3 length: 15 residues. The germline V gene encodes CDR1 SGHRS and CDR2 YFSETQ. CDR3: CASSLGFAGADTQYF. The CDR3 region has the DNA TGCGCCAGCAGCTTGGGGTTTGCTGGGGCTGATACGCAGTATTTT.

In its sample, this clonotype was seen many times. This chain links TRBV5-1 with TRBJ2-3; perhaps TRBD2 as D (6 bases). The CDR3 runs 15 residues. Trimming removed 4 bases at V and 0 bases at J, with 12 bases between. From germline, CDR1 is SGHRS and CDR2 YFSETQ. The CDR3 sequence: CASSPDYPSTDTQYF. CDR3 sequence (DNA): TGCGCCAGCAGCCCGGACTACCCTAGCACAGATACGCAGTATTTT.

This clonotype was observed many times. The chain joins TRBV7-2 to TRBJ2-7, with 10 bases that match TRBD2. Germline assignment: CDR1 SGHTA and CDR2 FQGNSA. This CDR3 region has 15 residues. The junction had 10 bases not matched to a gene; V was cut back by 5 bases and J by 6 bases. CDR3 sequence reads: CASSPKAGGLGEQYF. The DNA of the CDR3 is TGTGCCAGCAGCCCAAAAGCGGGAGGGCTTGGCGAGCAGTACTTC. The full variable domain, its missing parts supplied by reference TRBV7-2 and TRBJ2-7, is GAGVSQSPSNKVTEKGKDVELRCDPISGHTALYWYRQSLGQGLEFLIYFQGNSAPDKSGLPSDRFSAERTGGSVSTLTIQRTQQEDSAVYLCASSPKAGGLGEQYFGPGTRLTVT.

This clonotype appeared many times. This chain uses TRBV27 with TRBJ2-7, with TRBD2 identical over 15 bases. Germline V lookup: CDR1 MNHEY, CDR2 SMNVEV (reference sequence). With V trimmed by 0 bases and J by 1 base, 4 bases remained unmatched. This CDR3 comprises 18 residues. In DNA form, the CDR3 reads TGTGCCAGCAGTTTATCGGGGACTAGCGGGGGGTCTTCCTACGAGCAGTACTTC. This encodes CASSLSGTSGGSSYEQYF.